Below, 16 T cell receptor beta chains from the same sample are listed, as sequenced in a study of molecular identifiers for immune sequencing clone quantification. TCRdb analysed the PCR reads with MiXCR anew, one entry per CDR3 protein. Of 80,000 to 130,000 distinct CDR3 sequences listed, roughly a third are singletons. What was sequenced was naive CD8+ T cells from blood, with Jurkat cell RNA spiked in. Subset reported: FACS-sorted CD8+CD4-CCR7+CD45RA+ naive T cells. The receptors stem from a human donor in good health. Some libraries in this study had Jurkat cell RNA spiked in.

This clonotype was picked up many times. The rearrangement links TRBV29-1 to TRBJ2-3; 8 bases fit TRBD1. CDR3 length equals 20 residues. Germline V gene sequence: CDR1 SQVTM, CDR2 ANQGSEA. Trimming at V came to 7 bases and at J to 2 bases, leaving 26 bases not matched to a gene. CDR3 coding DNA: TGCAGCGACCTAATACCGGGACCCCCACAGGGGGGACTGATCACAGATACGCAGTATTTT. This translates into CSDLIPGPPQGGLITDTQYF.

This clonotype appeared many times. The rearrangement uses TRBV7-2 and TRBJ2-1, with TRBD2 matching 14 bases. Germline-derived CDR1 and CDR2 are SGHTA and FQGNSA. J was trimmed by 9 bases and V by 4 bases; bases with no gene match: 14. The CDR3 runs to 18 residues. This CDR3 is CASSSRMGLAGVFGEQFF. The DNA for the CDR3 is TGTGCCAGCAGCTCCCGTATGGGACTAGCGGGAGTTTTTGGTGAGCAGTTCTTC.

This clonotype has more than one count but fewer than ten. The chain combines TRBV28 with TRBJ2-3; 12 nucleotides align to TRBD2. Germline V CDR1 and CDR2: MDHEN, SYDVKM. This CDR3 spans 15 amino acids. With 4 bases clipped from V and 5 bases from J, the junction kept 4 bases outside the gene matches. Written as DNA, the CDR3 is TGTGCCAGCAGTTCAGGGGGACTAGCGGGAGATACGCAGTATTTT. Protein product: CASSSGGLAGDTQYF.

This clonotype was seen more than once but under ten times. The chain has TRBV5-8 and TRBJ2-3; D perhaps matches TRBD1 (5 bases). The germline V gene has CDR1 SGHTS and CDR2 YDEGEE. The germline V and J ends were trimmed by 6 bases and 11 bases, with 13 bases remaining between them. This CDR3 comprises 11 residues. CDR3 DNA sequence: TGTGCCAGCAACAGGCGAGTTATGCAGTATTTT. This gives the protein CASNRRVMQYF.

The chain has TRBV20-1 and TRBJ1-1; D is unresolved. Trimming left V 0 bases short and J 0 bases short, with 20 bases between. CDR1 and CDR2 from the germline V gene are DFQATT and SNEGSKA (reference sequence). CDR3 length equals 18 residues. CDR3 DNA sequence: TGCAGTGCTAGAGATCTTTTTATGTTTGAGACCGTGAACACTGAAGCTTTCTTT. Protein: CSARDLFMFETVNTEAFF.

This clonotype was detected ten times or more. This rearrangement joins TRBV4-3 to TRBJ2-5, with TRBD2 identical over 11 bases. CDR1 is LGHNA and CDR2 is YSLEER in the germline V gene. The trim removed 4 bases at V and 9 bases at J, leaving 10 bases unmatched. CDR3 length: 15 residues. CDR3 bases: TGCGCCAGCAGCCTTACTAGCGGGAGTCGAGGGGCCCAGTACTTC. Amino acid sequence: CASSLTSGSRGAQYF.

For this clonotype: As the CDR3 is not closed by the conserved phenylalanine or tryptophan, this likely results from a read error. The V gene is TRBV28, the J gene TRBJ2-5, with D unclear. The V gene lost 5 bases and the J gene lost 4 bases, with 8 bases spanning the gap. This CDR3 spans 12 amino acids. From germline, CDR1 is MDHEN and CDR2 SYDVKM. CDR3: CASSVTTETQYI. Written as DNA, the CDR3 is TGTGCCAGCAGTGTAACAACAGAGACCCAGTACATC.

DNA of the CDR3: TGTGCCAGCTATAACCCGGGACTAGCTGTCGATACGCAGTATTTT. It yields the protein CASYNPGLAVDTQYF. The rearrangement links TRBV5-6 to TRBJ2-3, with TRBD2 matching 9 bases. Germline CDR1 SGHDT, CDR2 YYEEEE. Trimming cost V 7 bases and J 6 bases; bases outside gene matches: 12. The CDR3 is 15 amino acids.

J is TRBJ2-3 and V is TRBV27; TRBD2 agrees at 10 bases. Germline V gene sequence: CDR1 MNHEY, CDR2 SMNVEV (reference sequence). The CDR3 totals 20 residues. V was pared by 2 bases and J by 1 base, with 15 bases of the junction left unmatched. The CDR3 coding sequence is TGTGCCAGCAGTTTAGTCTTTCCGGTAGCGGGAGGCTTAGGCACAGATACGCAGTATTTT. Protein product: CASSLVFPVAGGLGTDTQYF.

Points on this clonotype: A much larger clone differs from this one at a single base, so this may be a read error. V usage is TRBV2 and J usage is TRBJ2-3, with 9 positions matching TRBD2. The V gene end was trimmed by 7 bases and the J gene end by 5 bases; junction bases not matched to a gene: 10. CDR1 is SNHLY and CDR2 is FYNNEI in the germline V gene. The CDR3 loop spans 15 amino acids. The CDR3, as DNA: TGTGCCAGCACCCATGGCGGGAGGGCCGTAGATACGCAGTATTTT. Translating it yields CASTHGGRAVDTQYF.

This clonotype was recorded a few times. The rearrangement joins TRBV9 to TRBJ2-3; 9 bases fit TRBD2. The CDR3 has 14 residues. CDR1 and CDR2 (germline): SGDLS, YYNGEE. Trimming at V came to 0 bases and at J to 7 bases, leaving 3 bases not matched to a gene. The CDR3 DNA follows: TGTGCCAGCAGCGTAGGGACTAGCGTTCATACGCAGTATTTT. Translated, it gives CASSVGTSVHTQYF.

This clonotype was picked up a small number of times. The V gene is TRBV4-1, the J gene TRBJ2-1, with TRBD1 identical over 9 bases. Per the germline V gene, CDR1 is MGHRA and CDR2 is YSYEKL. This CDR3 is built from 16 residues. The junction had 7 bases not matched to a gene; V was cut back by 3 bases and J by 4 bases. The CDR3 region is CASSHAGTGIYNEQFF. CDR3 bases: TGCGCCAGCAGCCATGCCGGGACAGGGATTTACAATGAGCAGTTCTTC.

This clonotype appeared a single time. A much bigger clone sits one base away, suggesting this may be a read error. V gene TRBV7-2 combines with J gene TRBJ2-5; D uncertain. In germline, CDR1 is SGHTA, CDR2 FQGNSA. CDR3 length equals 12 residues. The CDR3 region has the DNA TGTGCCAGCAGCTTGGAACCAATGGCCCAGAACTTC. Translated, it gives CASSLEPMAQNF.

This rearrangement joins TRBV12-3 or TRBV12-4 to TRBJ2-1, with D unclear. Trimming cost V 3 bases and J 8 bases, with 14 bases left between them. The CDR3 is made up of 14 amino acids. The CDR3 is CASSFSRPRHEQFF. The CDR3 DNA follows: TGTGCCAGCAGTTTCTCGAGACCTCGCCATGAGCAGTTCTTC.

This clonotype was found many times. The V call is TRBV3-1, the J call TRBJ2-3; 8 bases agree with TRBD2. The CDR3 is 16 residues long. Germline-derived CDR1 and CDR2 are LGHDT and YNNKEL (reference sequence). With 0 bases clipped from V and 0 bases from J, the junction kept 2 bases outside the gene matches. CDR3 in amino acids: CASSQDPSGSTDTQYF. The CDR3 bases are TGTGCCAGCAGCCAAGACCCTAGCGGGAGCACAGATACGCAGTATTTT.

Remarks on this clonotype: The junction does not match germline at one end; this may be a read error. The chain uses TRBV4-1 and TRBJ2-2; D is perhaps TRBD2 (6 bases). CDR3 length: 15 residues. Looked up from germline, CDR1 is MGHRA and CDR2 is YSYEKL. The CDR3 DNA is TGCGCCAGCAGTGTTAGCGGAACGAACACCGGGGAGCTGTATTTT. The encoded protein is CASSVSGTNTGELYF.